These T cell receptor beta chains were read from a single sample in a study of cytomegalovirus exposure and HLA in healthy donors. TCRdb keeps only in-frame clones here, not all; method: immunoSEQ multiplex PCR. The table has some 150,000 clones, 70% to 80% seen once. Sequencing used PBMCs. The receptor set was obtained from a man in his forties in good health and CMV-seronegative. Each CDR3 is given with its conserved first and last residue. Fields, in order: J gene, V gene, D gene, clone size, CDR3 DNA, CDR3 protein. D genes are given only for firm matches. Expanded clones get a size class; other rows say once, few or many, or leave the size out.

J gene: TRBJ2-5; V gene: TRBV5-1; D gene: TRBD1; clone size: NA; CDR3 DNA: TGCGCCAGCATCCCGACAGGGGAGGCGGCCGAAGAGCAGTACTTC; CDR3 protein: CASIPTGEAAEEQYF
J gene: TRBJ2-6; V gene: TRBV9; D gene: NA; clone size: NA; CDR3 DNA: TGTGCCAGCAGCTTTAGTGGTAGCTCTGGGGCCAACGTCCTGACTTTC; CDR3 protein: CASSFSGSSGANVLTF
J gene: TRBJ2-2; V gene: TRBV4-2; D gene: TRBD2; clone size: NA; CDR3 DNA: TGTGCCAGCAGCTCCACAGCGGGGGACAACACCGGGGAGCTGTTTTTT; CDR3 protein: CASSSTAGDNTGELFF
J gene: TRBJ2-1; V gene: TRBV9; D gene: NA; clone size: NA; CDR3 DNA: TGTGCCAGCGTTCAGGGACTCCAGGCGGATGAGCAGTTCTTC; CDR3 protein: CASVQGLQADEQFF
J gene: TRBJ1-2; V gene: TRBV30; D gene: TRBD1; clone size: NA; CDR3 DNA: TGTGCCTGGAGTGGCCGGGACAGGGCTTTAGGCTACACCTTC; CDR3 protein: CAWSGRDRALGYTF
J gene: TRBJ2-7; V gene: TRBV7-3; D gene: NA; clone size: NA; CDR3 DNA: TGTGCCAGCAGCCCAAATTCCTACGAGCAGTACTTC; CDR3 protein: CASSPNSYEQYF
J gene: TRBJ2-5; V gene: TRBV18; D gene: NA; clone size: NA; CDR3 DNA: TGTGCCAGCTCACCACAAGCGACAGAACGACTGTACTTC; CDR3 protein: CASSPQATERLYF
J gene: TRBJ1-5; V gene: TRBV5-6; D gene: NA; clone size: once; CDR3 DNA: TGTGCCAGCAGCGTAAGACACGGGACAAATAGCAATCAGCTCCAGCATTTT; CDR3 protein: CASSVRHGTNSNQLQHF
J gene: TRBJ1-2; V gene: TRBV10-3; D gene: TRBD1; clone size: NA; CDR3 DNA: TGTGCCATCGCCGTGGACAGGGCCTATGGCTACACCTTC; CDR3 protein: CAIAVDRAYGYTF
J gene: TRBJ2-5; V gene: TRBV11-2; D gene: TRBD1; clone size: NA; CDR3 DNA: TGTGCCAGCAGCTTAGACGTAGGCTGGACAGGGGGAGAGACCCAGTACTTC; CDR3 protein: CASSLDVGWTGGETQYF
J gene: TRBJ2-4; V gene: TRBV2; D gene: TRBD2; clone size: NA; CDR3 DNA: TGTGCCAGCAGTACTAGCGCCGGCATTCAGTACTTC; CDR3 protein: CASSTSAGIQYF
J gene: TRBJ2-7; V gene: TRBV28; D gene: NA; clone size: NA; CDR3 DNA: TGTGCCAGCAATTCTGACAGCCACGAGCAGTACTTC; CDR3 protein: CASNSDSHEQYF